The 9 T cell receptor beta chains given below trace back to one sample, sequenced in a study of T-cell reconstitution after alpha-beta-depleted transplantation in children. Unique molecular identifiers were incorporated into the prepared TCRbeta library. Using its own MiXCR run on the PCR reads, TCRdb lists one record per CDR3 protein. The repertoire includes about 400,000 distinct CDR3 sequences, about a fifth of them detected once, and less than 4.5% sits in the top ten. The input for sequencing was PBMCs from the stem cell graft donor, taken from the stem cell graft. These receptors originate from a human donor who donated a stem cell graft to a child with acute myeloid leukemia.

This clonotype has only a few counts. The chain combines TRBV13 with TRBJ1-2; TRBD1 agrees at 10 bases. After removal of 5 bases from V and 10 bases from J, the junction contained 4 bases not matched to a gene. The CDR3 contains 12 residues. Germline V lookup: CDR1 PRHDT, CDR2 FYEKMQ (reference sequence). The CDR3 DNA sequence: TGTGCCAGCAGCATTGGGACAGGGGACTACACCTTC. It translates to CASSIGTGDYTF.

The genes are TRBV27 and TRBJ2-1, with a possible D match to TRBD1 (6 bases). CDR3 length: 15 residues. Germline values: CDR1 MNHEY, CDR2 SMNVEV (reference sequence). V shed 7 bases and J shed 8 bases, with 21 bases lying between them. DNA for the CDR3: TGTGCCAGCACCGAGTATGGGGGCCCCGGTGATGAGCAGTTCTTC. Protein: CASTEYGGPGDEQFF.

There are many counts of this clonotype. The chain couples TRBV7-2 to TRBJ1-1; 7 positions match TRBD1. This CDR3 spans 14 amino acids. CDR1 and CDR2 (germline): SGHTA, FQGNSA. V dropped 5 bases and J dropped 1; count of bases not matched to a gene: 4. The DNA for the CDR3 is TGTGCCAGCAGCCCCGGGACAGAGAACACTGAAGCTTTCTTT. This translates into CASSPGTENTEAFF.

This clonotype was detected many times. The chain recombines TRBV12-3 or TRBV12-4 with TRBJ2-2; no clear D gene. The length of the CDR3 is 14 residues. Trimming removed 7 bases from V and 1 base from J, with 10 bases in between. DNA of the CDR3: TGTGCCAGCACTTCTTCTAAGAACACCGGGGAGCTGTTTTTT. Translating gives CASTSSKNTGELFF.

There are many counts of this clonotype. The rearrangement joins TRBV20-1 to TRBJ2-1; D gene unclear. Germline CDR1 reads DFQATT; CDR2 reads SNEGSKA (reference sequence). V gave up 2 bases and J gave up 0 bases, with 8 bases separating them. The CDR3 is 14 residues long. In DNA form, the CDR3 reads TGCAGTGCTAGACCTATGAGCTCCTACAATGAGCAGTTCTTC. Translation gives CSARPMSSYNEQFF.

This chain links TRBV12-3 or TRBV12-4 with TRBJ2-7; 7 bases line up with TRBD2. CDR3 length: 14 residues. Unmatched junction bases numbered 8, after V lost 7 bases and J lost 2 bases. The CDR3 protein is CASTPRGGPYEQYF. The CDR3, as DNA: TGTGCCAGCACCCCCCGCGGGGGTCCCTACGAGCAGTACTTC.

This clonotype has ten or more counts. The rearrangement joins TRBV7-9 to TRBJ2-7; 7 positions match TRBD1. Germline V gene data show CDR1 as SEHNR and CDR2 as FQNEAQ (reference sequence). The CDR3 extends over 15 amino acids. V was pared by 5 bases and J by 4 bases, with 11 bases of the junction left unmatched. The CDR3 DNA is TGTGCCAGCAGCCCCGGACAGGTTTTCGGTTACGAGCAGTACTTC. It codes for CASSPGQVFGYEQYF.

This clonotype was found once. This chain joins TRBV28 and TRBJ1-6; tentatively, D is TRBD1 (5 bases). Per the germline V gene, CDR1 is MDHEN and CDR2 is SYDVKM. Between the trimmed V and J ends, which lost 3 bases and 12 bases, there was a span of 9 bases. This CDR3 has 12 residues. Here the CDR3 reads CASSFRQGPLHF. The CDR3 DNA sequence: TGTGCCAGCAGTTTTCGGCAGGGACCCCTCCACTTT.

The rearrangement links TRBV4-1 to TRBJ2-1; 10 nucleotides align to TRBD2. This CDR3 is built from 16 residues. V lost 2 bases and J lost 5; bases outside the gene matches: 6. Per the germline V gene, CDR1 is MGHRA and CDR2 is YSYEKL. The CDR3 reads CASSQHGLAANNEQFF. The CDR3, as DNA: TGCGCCAGCAGCCAACATGGACTAGCGGCAAACAATGAGCAGTTCTTC.